The 10 T cell receptor beta chains below were found in one sample sequenced in a study of yellow fever vaccine responses in identical twins. TCRdb re-called the RT-PCR reads through MiXCR, storing one row per CDR3 protein. This table holds some 2,000 distinct CDR3 sequences, about four fifths found once. Sequenced here: T cells from blood (PBMCs), unsorted or a sorted subset (not recorded which), sampled before or after yellow fever vaccination (not recorded which). The receptors derive from a woman aged 18-35 years who received the yellow fever vaccine.

V gene TRBV29-1 combines with J gene TRBJ2-4, with 8 bases that match TRBD1. There are 12 residues in the CDR3. Germline loops: CDR1 SQVTM, CDR2 ANQGSEA. Unmatched junction bases numbered 1, after V lost 1 base and J lost 8 bases. The CDR3 loop is CSVEGTGYIQYF. The CDR3 DNA follows: TGCAGCGTTGAAGGGACAGGGTACATTCAGTACTTC.

The genes are TRBV29-1 and TRBJ2-7; D uncertain. From germline, CDR1 is SQVTM and CDR2 ANQGSEA. Trimming stripped 3 bases from V and 1 base from J, with 4 bases between. This CDR3 comprises 11 residues. This CDR3 is CSVEESYEQYF. CDR3 bases: TGCAGCGTTGAGGAGTCCTACGAGCAGTACTTC.

This clonotype was seen a single time. The chain links TRBV4-1 to TRBJ2-1, with D tentatively TRBD2 (6 bases). This CDR3 has 15 amino acids. V dropped 1 base and J dropped 4 bases, with 11 bases sitting between them. The germline CDR1 and CDR2 sequences are MGHRA and YSYEKL. CDR3 nucleotide sequence: TGCGCCAGCAGCCAAGCGGGAGAAGCATACAATGAGCAGTTCTTC. Protein: CASSQAGEAYNEQFF.

DNA for the CDR3: TGTGCCAGCAGCTCGAGCGGAGATAATGAGCAGTTCTTC. Amino acids: CASSSSGDNEQFF. The chain combines TRBV7-9 with TRBJ2-1; TRBD2 is a possible D gene (5 bases). This CDR3 is 13 amino acids long. With 4 bases removed from V and 7 bases from J, the gap between germline ends came to 11 bases. Germline V CDR1 and CDR2: SEHNR, FQNEAQ (reference sequence).

The table lists this clonotype with a count of one. The chain couples TRBV3-1 to TRBJ2-2, with D perhaps matching TRBD1 or TRBD2 (5 bases each). The CDR3 runs 16 residues. Trimming took 5 bases from V and 2 from J, leaving 15 bases between them. Germline V gene sequence: CDR1 LGHDT, CDR2 YNNKEL (reference sequence). The CDR3 sequence is CASSYDRDANTGELFF. The CDR3 bases are TGTGCCAGCAGCTATGACCGGGACGCCAACACCGGGGAGCTGTTTTTT.

The chain recombines TRBV11-2 with TRBJ1-5, with D tentatively TRBD1 (5 bases). CDR1 is SGHAT and CDR2 is FQNNGV in the germline V gene. The V gene lost 0 bases and the J gene lost 6 bases, with 18 bases spanning the gap. This CDR3 contains 17 residues. CDR3 coding DNA: TGTGCCAGCAGCTTAGATCGCAGGGTGGATAAGCGTCAGCCCCAGCATTTT. This translates into CASSLDRRVDKRQPQHF. Supplemented by reference TRBV11-2 and TRBJ1-5, the full variable domain reads EAGVAQSPRYKIIEKRQSVAFWCNPISGHATLYWYQQILGQGPKLLIQFQNNGVVDDSQLPKDRFSAERLKGVDSTLKIQPAKLEDSAVYLCASSLDRRVDKRQPQHFGDGTRLSIL.

This clonotype showed up just once. The CDR3 loop reads CASSRTRVYEQYV. The DNA of the CDR3 is TGCGCCAGCAGCAGGACTAGAGTCTACGAGCAGTACGTC. The V call is TRBV5-1, the J call TRBJ2-7, with 7 bases that match TRBD2. The CDR3 has 13 residues. With 4 bases clipped from V and 3 bases from J, the junction kept 4 bases outside the gene matches. CDR1 SGHRS and CDR2 YFSETQ come from the germline V gene.

This chain connects TRBV7-6 to TRBJ1-5; D might be TRBD1 (5 bases). The germline CDR1 and CDR2 sequences are SGHVS and FNYEAQ. This CDR3 has 15 residues. Trimming stripped 0 bases from V and 4 bases from J, with 10 bases between. The CDR3 is CASSLADSPNQPQHF. The CDR3 DNA sequence: TGTGCCAGCAGCTTAGCTGACAGCCCTAATCAGCCCCAGCATTTT.

V is TRBV20-1 and J is TRBJ1-2, with D uncertain. The CDR3 spans 11 residues. The germline CDR1 and CDR2 sequences are DFQATT and SNEGSKA (reference sequence). Trimming removed 6 bases at V and 5 bases at J, with 10 bases between. The CDR3, as DNA: TGCAGTGCGACTGAGGTGTATGGCTACACCTTC. Amino acid sequence: CSATEVYGYTF.

The CDR3 protein is CSARPSGRYVDTQYF. The DNA for the CDR3 is TGCAGTGCTAGACCTAGCGGGAGATACGTTGATACGCAGTATTTT. This chain joins TRBV20-1 and TRBJ2-3; TRBD2 matches at 10 bases. The CDR3 covers 15 residues. Trimming took 2 bases from V and 6 from J; bases not matched to a gene: 8. CDR1 is DFQATT and CDR2 is SNEGSKA in the germline V gene (reference sequence).